One and the same sample provided the 10 T cell receptor beta chains below, sequenced in a study of CD8+CD57+ T cells in acquired aplastic anemia. Using genomic DNA as the template, TCR beta VDJ and CDR3 profiling was carried out. TCRdb reanalysed the reads using MiXCR and keeps one entry per CDR3 protein. The sample yields 200,000 or so distinct CDR3 sequences, about 62% seen once. By flow cytometry, patients selected for sequencing had shown an expansion of CD8+CD57+ cells. Input material: sorted CD4+, CD8+, or CD8+CD57+ T cells (not recorded which) from PBMCs. These receptors all stem from a human donor with aplastic anemia.

The chain uses TRBV5-6 and TRBJ1-6; D is possibly TRBD1 (5 bases). Germline V gene sequence: CDR1 SGHDT, CDR2 YYEEEE. The CDR3 loop spans 14 amino acids. Trimming shortened V by 2 bases and J by 7 bases, and 10 bases separated the two germline ends. CDR3 bases: TGTGCCAGCAGCTTAGGACACACCAATTCACCCCTCCACTTT. This sequence encodes CASSLGHTNSPLHF.

The CDR3 sequence is CASSPEGGRISEAFF. The CDR3 DNA follows: TGTGCCAGCAGCCCAGAAGGGGGAAGGATCTCTGAAGCTTTCTTT. The J gene is TRBJ1-1, the V gene TRBV7-6; TRBD1 is a possible D gene (6 bases). V was trimmed by 5 bases and J by 6 bases, leaving 19 bases between them. CDR3 length equals 15 residues. Germline V gene data show CDR1 as SGHVS and CDR2 as FNYEAQ.

The chain couples TRBV24-1 to TRBJ1-1; TRBD1 matches at 8 bases. V lost 7 bases to trimming and J lost 5 bases; unmatched junction nucleotides: 5. The CDR3 covers 13 residues. Germline-derived CDR1 and CDR2 are KGHDR and SFDVKD. CDR3 region: CATSDRGWTEAFF. The CDR3 DNA is TGTGCCACCAGCGACAGGGGATGGACTGAAGCTTTCTTT.

The chain couples TRBV10-3 to TRBJ1-2; D call uncertain. The CDR3 has 14 amino acids. From germline, CDR1 is ENHRY and CDR2 SYGVKD. Trimming removed 2 bases at V and 7 bases at J, with 14 bases between. CDR3 protein: CAISEGDGGGGYTF. The CDR3 DNA follows: TGTGCCATCAGTGAGGGCGACGGTGGTGGTGGCTACACCTTC.

This clonotype was seen only once. The chain employs TRBV7-6 and TRBJ1-3, with 9 bases matching TRBD1. Losses at the gene ends were 5 bases for V and 1 base for J; bases not matched to a gene: 6. Per the germline V gene, CDR1 is SGHVS and CDR2 is FNYEAQ. The CDR3 sequence is 16 residues long. The CDR3 loop is CASSLPDRGSGNTIYF. CDR3 bases: TGTGCCAGCAGCCTCCCGGACAGGGGTTCTGGAAACACCATATATTTT.

This clonotype was detected once. V and J are TRBV2 and TRBJ2-5; TRBD2 is a possible D gene (5 bases). CDR3 length: 13 amino acids. Germline CDR1 SNHLY, CDR2 FYNNEI. Deletions cut 6 bases from V and 4 bases from J, with 12 bases between. CDR3: CASSFEGRETQYF. In DNA, the CDR3 is TGTGCCAGCAGCTTCGAGGGTCGAGAGACCCAGTACTTC.

The V gene is TRBV12-3 or TRBV12-4, the J gene TRBJ2-7; D not resolved. The CDR3 totals 13 residues. V was shortened by 2 bases and J by 2 bases, with 7 bases between the two germline ends. CDR3 nucleotides: TGTGCCAGCAGTTTATACCAAACCTACGAGCAGTACTTC. It yields the protein CASSLYQTYEQYF.

The chain combines TRBV20-1 with TRBJ1-5; TRBD1 agrees at 12 bases. CDR3 length equals 16 residues. CDR1 is DFQATT and CDR2 is SNEGSKA in the germline V gene (reference sequence). V dropped 5 bases and J dropped 0; count of bases not matched to a gene: 5. The CDR3 loop reads CSAAGQGAGSNQPQHF. The CDR3 DNA sequence: TGCAGTGCTGCGGGACAGGGGGCGGGTAGCAATCAGCCCCAGCATTTT.

As for this clonotype: In this CDR3 the conserved last residue, phenylalanine or tryptophan, is missing, so a read error is likely. The limits of the CDR3 on the DNA are not certain, so only TCRdb's listed CDR3 is given. V and J are TRBV6-4 and TRBJ2-1; the table's D call TRBD1 went unverified against the DNA. The CDR3 contains 11 residues when both ends are counted. Germline V lookup: CDR1 MRHNA, CDR2 SNTAGT. The CDR3 reads CASNEGQGAPL.

The CDR3 sequence: CASTGGVNEQYF. The CDR3 DNA reads as TGTGCCAGCACGGGGGGGGTCAACGAGCAGTACTTC. This rearrangement joins TRBV12-3 or TRBV12-4 to TRBJ2-7, with 8 bases identical to TRBD2. The CDR3 has 12 amino acids. V lost 7 bases and J lost 5; bases outside the gene matches: 4.